This T cell receptor (beta chain) was captured in a study of T cells in tumors after PD-1 blockade. As for the study in general: Prior checkpoint blockade, systemic immunosuppressant use, or anti-cancer therapy within 4 weeks excluded patients. Patients received pembrolizumab 200 mg every 3 weeks or cemiplimab 350 mg every 2 weeks. Mean per blood sample: some 100,000 templates (about 24,000-290,000), some 40,000 unique clonotypes. General observations from the study: Some novel exhausted tumor clones appeared in pre-treatment blood, suggesting peripheral recruitment.

This clone was counted only a few times. The antigen remains unidentified. Produced via immunoSEQ multiplex PCR; TCRdb's table is partial and in-frame only. Among 30,000 to 35,000 clones listed, roughly four fifths were seen once. The CDR3 totals 15 residues. Germline CDR1 reads SEHNR; CDR2 reads FQNEAQ (reference sequence). Deletions cut 3 bases from V and 4 bases from J, with 13 bases between. This chain connects TRBV7-9 to TRBJ2-1; D not resolved. The sequencing here drew on PBMCs, taken after anti-PD-1 treatment. The TCR originated in a human donor with basal cell carcinoma. CDR3 DNA: TGTGCCAGCAGCTTTTGGGCCCCAGCATACAATGAGCAGTTCTTC. It specifies CASSFWAPAYNEQFF.